The 3 T cell receptor beta chains presented below share a single source sample, sequenced in a study of beta chain features in type 1 diabetes. What was sequenced were expressed TCRB transcripts, since all of the isolated RNA had been reverse transcribed. This table comes from immunoSEQ multiplex PCR, and its TCRdb copy is limited to in-frame clones, with some not included. The sample holds some 300,000 clones, 7% to 9% seen once. The sample comprised central memory CD4+ T cells from blood. The receptors were gathered from a woman younger than 30 in good health.

This clone was picked up many times. The chain employs TRBV27 and TRBJ1-1, with D tentatively TRBD1 (5 bases). Per germline, CDR1 MNHEY and CDR2 SMNVEV (reference sequence). This CDR3 spans 13 amino acids. V lost 5 bases and J lost 0, with 7 bases in between. The CDR3 sequence: CASSLQVNTEAFF. The CDR3 coding sequence is TGTGCCAGCAGTCTACAGGTGAACACTGAAGCTTTCTTT.

The chain has TRBV6-6 and TRBJ2-7; D might be TRBD2 (5 bases). Trimming stripped 2 bases from V and 1 base from J, with 6 bases between. The CDR3 totals 13 residues. CDR1 MNHNY and CDR2 SVGAGI come from the germline V gene (reference sequence). CDR3 in amino acids: CASSYTSSYEQYV. DNA of the CDR3: TGTGCCAGCAGTTACACTAGTTCCTACGAGCAGTACGTC.

This sequence joins TRBV9 and TRBJ2-2; D may be TRBD1 (5 bases). The CDR3 covers 14 residues. The V end lost 5 bases, the J end lost 7 bases, and 15 bases lay between the germline ends. The germline V gene encodes CDR1 SGDLS and CDR2 YYNGEE. This CDR3 is CASRQGRNHGELFF. CDR3 nucleotide sequence: TGTGCCAGCAGGCAGGGAAGAAACCACGGGGAGCTGTTTTTT.